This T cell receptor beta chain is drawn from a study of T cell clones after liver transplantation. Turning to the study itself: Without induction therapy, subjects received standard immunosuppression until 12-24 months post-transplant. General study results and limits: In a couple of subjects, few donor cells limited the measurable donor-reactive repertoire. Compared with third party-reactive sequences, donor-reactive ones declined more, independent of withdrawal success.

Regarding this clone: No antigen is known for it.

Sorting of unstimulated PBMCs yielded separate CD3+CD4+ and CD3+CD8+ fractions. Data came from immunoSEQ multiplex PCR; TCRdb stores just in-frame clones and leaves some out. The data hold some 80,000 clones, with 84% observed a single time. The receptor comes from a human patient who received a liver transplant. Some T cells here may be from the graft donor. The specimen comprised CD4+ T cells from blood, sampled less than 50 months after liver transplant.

CDR3 DNA sequence: TGTGCCACCAGCACTGGACTAGCGGGGGGCGCGCAGTATTTT. Its translation: CATSTGLAGGAQYF. The chain is built from TRBV15 and TRBJ2-3; 14 bases match TRBD2. Germline CDR1 is LNHNV and CDR2 is YYDKDF (reference sequence). The CDR3 is 14 residues long. Trimming cost V 4 bases and J 10 bases; bases outside gene matches: 4.